The 24 T cell receptor beta chains below were found in one sample sequenced in a study of identical twins. MiXCR, run by TCRdb on the 5' RACE reads, gives a single entry per CDR3 protein. Of 250,000 or so distinct CDR3 sequences in the sample, approximately 7% were seen once. Separately, the same data were catalogued under a study of yellow fever vaccine responses in identical twins.

The sample was memory (CD45RO+) T cells sorted from blood. These TCRs come from a woman under 30 in good health.

The CDR3 coding sequence is TGTGCCACCAGCAGAGCCTACGACGGATACAATGAGCAGTTCTTC. This sequence encodes CATSRAYDGYNEQFF. This chain joins TRBV15 and TRBJ2-1; D is unclear. The ends were cut back, 1 base at V and 4 bases at J, with 11 bases in the middle. This CDR3 comprises 15 residues. Germline V CDR1 and CDR2: LNHNV, YYDKDF (reference sequence).

This clonotype was observed a handful of times. The V and J genes are TRBV10-3 and TRBJ1-1, with 10 bases matching TRBD1. Per germline, CDR1 ENHRY and CDR2 SYGVKD. The V segment lost 10 bases and the J segment 4 bases; nucleotides outside the gene matches: 6. The CDR3 totals 13 residues. The CDR3 spells CATLGQGFTEAFF. The CDR3 DNA sequence: TGTGCCACCTTGGGACAGGGGTTCACTGAAGCTTTCTTT.

This clonotype was observed a few times. The J gene is TRBJ2-1, the V gene TRBV4-1, with D unclear. Per germline, CDR1 MGHRA and CDR2 YSYEKL. There are 17 residues in the CDR3. The germline V and J ends were trimmed by 2 bases and 0 bases, with 14 bases remaining between them. The CDR3 loop is CASSQKPELSSYNEQFF. As DNA, the CDR3 is TGCGCCAGCAGCCAAAAGCCCGAGTTAAGCTCCTACAATGAGCAGTTCTTC.

The CDR3 DNA follows: TGCGCCAGCAGGAACCGGGAAATGAACACTGAAGCTTTCTTT. This translates into CASRNREMNTEAFF. The rearrangement links TRBV4-1 to TRBJ1-1; D gene uncertain. Trimming removed 6 bases from V and 0 bases from J, with 11 bases in between. Germline V lookup: CDR1 MGHRA, CDR2 YSYEKL. The CDR3 runs to 14 residues.

This clonotype was seen more than once but under ten times. V is TRBV2 and J is TRBJ2-5; D gene unclear. Trimming cost V 3 bases and J 2 bases, with 10 bases left between them. The CDR3 covers 14 residues. CDR1 is SNHLY and CDR2 is FYNNEI in the germline V gene. Here the CDR3 reads CASSDRFSQETQYF. The CDR3 DNA sequence: TGTGCCAGCAGTGATCGTTTCAGTCAAGAGACCCAGTACTTC.

This clonotype was seen ten or more times. The chain combines TRBV20-1 with TRBJ2-5; D gene unclear. Germline CDR1 and CDR2: DFQATT and SNEGSKA (reference sequence). V was trimmed by 3 bases and J by 5 bases, leaving 10 bases between them. This CDR3 is built from 12 residues. The CDR3 DNA reads as TGCAGTGCTAGTCGTGGGGTGGAGACCCAGTACTTC. It translates to CSASRGVETQYF.

Points on this clonotype: Being one base from a much bigger clone, this may be a read error. V is TRBV7-8 and J is TRBJ2-7; 7 bases match TRBD1. From germline, CDR1 is SGHVS and CDR2 FQNEAQ. This CDR3 is built from 13 residues. CDR3 sequence: CTSSLELTTGIYF. CDR3 DNA: TGTACCAGCAGCTTAGAACTTACGACAGGGATATACTTC.

This clonotype showed up many times. This sequence joins TRBV12-3 or TRBV12-4 and TRBJ2-1, with TRBD2 matching 7 bases. The CDR3 has 13 amino acids. The V segment lost 5 bases and the J segment 6 bases; nucleotides outside the gene matches: 4. The CDR3 nucleotides read TGTGCCAGCAGTAGGCGGGAGACCAATGAGCAGTTCTTC. As protein: CASSRRETNEQFF.

J is TRBJ1-1 and V is TRBV27; D may be TRBD1 (5 bases). CDR1 is MNHEY and CDR2 is SMNVEV in the germline V gene (reference sequence). Trimming removed 4 bases from V and 4 bases from J, with 16 bases in between. This CDR3 comprises 15 residues. CDR3 nucleotide sequence: TGTGCCAGCAGTTCCCTAAATCGACAGTTCACTGAAGCTTTCTTT. This gives the protein CASSSLNRQFTEAFF.

At least ten counts were recorded for this clonotype. The genes are TRBV20-1 and TRBJ1-2, with 7 positions matching TRBD1. The V gene end was trimmed by 3 bases and the J gene end by 0 bases; junction bases not matched to a gene: 4. The length of the CDR3 is 14 residues. From germline, CDR1 is DFQATT and CDR2 SNEGSKA (reference sequence). The CDR3 reads CSASPGQTNYGYTF. The CDR3 coding sequence is TGCAGTGCTAGTCCGGGACAGACTAACTATGGCTACACCTTC.

There are many counts of this clonotype. This chain connects TRBV6-4 to TRBJ2-2; possibly TRBD2 for D (6 bases). In germline, CDR1 is MRHNA, CDR2 SNTAGT. V lost 0 bases, J lost 3 bases, and 8 bases lay in between. This CDR3 contains 15 residues. The CDR3 coding sequence is TGTGCCAGCAGTGACTCAGGGGAGGACACCGGGGAGCTGTTTTTT. Its translation: CASSDSGEDTGELFF.

This clonotype was observed many times. The gene calls are TRBV28 and TRBJ2-5, with TRBD1 matching 8 bases. This CDR3 contains 16 residues. Germline V gene sequence: CDR1 MDHEN, CDR2 SYDVKM. The trim removed 2 bases at V and 1 base at J, leaving 6 bases unmatched. Written as DNA, the CDR3 is TGTGCCAGCAGTTTAAACCCGGGACAGGTCCAAGAGACCCAGTACTTC. It encodes CASSLNPGQVQETQYF.

This clonotype has ten or more counts. V usage is TRBV5-1 and J usage is TRBJ2-2, with 9 bases identical to TRBD1. CDR1 and CDR2 (germline): SGHRS, YFSETQ. The CDR3 totals 16 residues. J was trimmed by 5 bases and V by 0 bases; bases with no gene match: 5. CDR3 bases: TGCGCCAGCAGCTTGGCCCTACAGGGGGCGACCGGGGAGCTGTTTTTT. Encoded protein: CASSLALQGATGELFF.

This clonotype was seen many times. This rearrangement joins TRBV7-8 to TRBJ2-2; the D gene is possibly TRBD1 (6 bases). CDR1 and CDR2 from the germline V gene are SGHVS and FQNEAQ. The germline V and J ends were trimmed by 4 bases and 4 bases, with 13 bases remaining between them. The CDR3 consists of 15 residues. The CDR3 sequence is CASSSSRGFTGELFF. CDR3 in DNA: TGTGCCAGCAGCTCGTCCAGGGGATTCACCGGGGAGCTGTTTTTT.

This clonotype was detected only a few times. This sequence joins TRBV6-1 and TRBJ1-5, with D perhaps TRBD1 (6 bases). The CDR3 is made up of 14 amino acids. CDR1 and CDR2 (germline): MNHNS, SASEGT. Trimming cost V 8 bases and J 1 base, with 12 bases left between them. The CDR3 protein is CASRKGQSNQPQHF. CDR3 in DNA: TGTGCCAGCCGCAAAGGACAGAGCAATCAGCCCCAGCATTTT.

This clonotype was seen repeatedly, ten times or more. The chain links TRBV15 to TRBJ1-1; no clear D. The length of the CDR3 is 8 residues. The germline V gene encodes CDR1 LNHNV and CDR2 YYDKDF (reference sequence). CDR3 residues: CGVGEAFF. CDR3 nucleotides: TGTGGAGTAGGGGAAGCTTTCTTT. The variable domain in full, completed from reference TRBV15 and TRBJ1-1, reads DAMVIQNPRYQVTQFGKPVTLSCSQTLNHNVMYWYQQKSSQAPKLLFHYYDKDFNNEADTPDNFQSRRPNTSFCFLDIRSPGLGDTAMYLCGVGEAFFGQGTRLTVV.

This clonotype has a count of ten or more. The rearrangement joins TRBV25-1 to TRBJ2-4; 8 nucleotides align to TRBD2. This CDR3 contains 17 residues. Germline V gene lookup returns CDR1 MGHDK and CDR2 SYGVNS. J was trimmed by 0 bases and V by 5 bases; bases with no gene match: 9. Here the CDR3 DNA reads TGTGCCAGCAGTCACACGGGGGGGCGATTAGCCAAAAACATTCAGTACTTC. Its protein is CASSHTGGRLAKNIQYF.

This clonotype showed up just a few times. This sequence joins TRBV12-3 or TRBV12-4 and TRBJ1-1; D remains ambiguous. Trimming cost V 6 bases and J 4 bases, with 9 bases left between them. This CDR3 is built from 12 residues. Written as DNA, the CDR3 is TGTGCCAGCAGCCCCCCTACCACTGAAGCTTTCTTT. It encodes CASSPPTTEAFF.

The chain links TRBV4-1 to TRBJ2-5, with D maybe TRBD2 (5 bases). CDR3 length: 14 residues. CDR1 is MGHRA, CDR2 YSYEKL, per germline. V lost 4 bases, J lost 5 bases, and 14 bases lay in between. CDR3 nucleotides: TGCGCCAGCAGCCCCCTAGTTCCGGGGGAGACCCAGTACTTC. Its protein is CASSPLVPGETQYF.

The rearrangement links TRBV7-9 to TRBJ2-1; D gene ambiguous. V was shortened by 6 bases and J by 9 bases, with 12 bases between the two germline ends. CDR3 length equals 12 residues. Germline V lookup: CDR1 SEHNR, CDR2 FQNEAQ (reference sequence). The CDR3 nucleotides read TGTGCCAGCAGAGAGGAGTGGGCTGAGCAGTTCTTC. Residues: CASREEWAEQFF.

This clonotype was counted ten times or more. The chain combines TRBV29-1 with TRBJ1-1; maybe TRBD1 (6 bases). From germline, CDR1 is SQVTM and CDR2 ANQGSEA. This CDR3 has 13 residues. V was clipped by 4 bases and J by 0 bases, with 9 bases between them. The CDR3 loop reads CSVVNRVNTEAFF. DNA of the CDR3: TGCAGCGTTGTTAACAGGGTGAACACTGAAGCTTTCTTT.

This clonotype showed up just a few times. The chain uses TRBV28 and TRBJ2-1; 8 nucleotides line up with TRBD1. Germline V gene lookup returns CDR1 MDHEN and CDR2 SYDVKM. J was trimmed by 5 bases and V by 7 bases; bases with no gene match: 10. This CDR3 comprises 15 residues. The CDR3 DNA reads TGTGCCAGCACCTTCCGGGACAGGCTCCACAATGAGCAGTTCTTC. This codes for CASTFRDRLHNEQFF.

V is TRBV21-1 and J is TRBJ1-2; the tabulated D call, TRBD1, remains unverified against the DNA. TRBV21-1 is a pseudogene segment. CDR3 length equals 18 residues. The CDR3 region has the DNA TGTGCCAGCAGCAAAGCGCTGGGATCCAGGGGGCTTAGCTATGGCTACACCTTC. Translated, it gives CASSKALGSRGLSYGYTF.

Ten or more counts support this clonotype. The rearrangement links TRBV28 to TRBJ1-6; TRBD1 aligns across 7 bases. CDR1 is MDHEN and CDR2 is SYDVKM in the germline V gene. V trimming: 10 bases; J trimming: 7 bases; junction bases outside the gene matches: 16. CDR3 length equals 16 residues. The CDR3 bases are TGTGCCACCACTACTCCGCCGGGACAGCAAAATTCACCCCTCCACTTT. The encoded protein is CATTTPPGQQNSPLHF.